This TCR beta chain was identified during a study of response to subunit inactivated influenza vaccine. CDR1 SGHVS and CDR2 FQNEAQ come from the germline V gene. Germline trimming cut 5 bases from V and 5 bases from J; bases unmatched to any gene: 14. The CDR3 is 19 amino acids. This clonotype came up a few times. Its antigen is as yet unknown. Study-level points and caveats: There was a suggestion from the authors that each seasonal influenza vaccination recruits few new T cells.

TCRdb re-analysed the RT-PCR reads in MiXCR, keeping a single row per CDR3 protein. The sample has 530,000 or so distinct CDR3 sequences, 10% to 15% seen once. This chain joins TRBV7-8 and TRBJ2-2, with 13 bases fitting TRBD2. The sequences come from PBMCs from blood, collected on the day of vaccination. This clonotype was obtained from a man aged 50-59 years who received an inactivated influenza vaccine. CDR3 sequence reads: CASSTYRTSGRGWTGELFF. CDR3 DNA: TGTGCCAGCAGCACCTACCGGACTAGCGGGAGAGGATGGACCGGGGAGCTGTTTTTT.